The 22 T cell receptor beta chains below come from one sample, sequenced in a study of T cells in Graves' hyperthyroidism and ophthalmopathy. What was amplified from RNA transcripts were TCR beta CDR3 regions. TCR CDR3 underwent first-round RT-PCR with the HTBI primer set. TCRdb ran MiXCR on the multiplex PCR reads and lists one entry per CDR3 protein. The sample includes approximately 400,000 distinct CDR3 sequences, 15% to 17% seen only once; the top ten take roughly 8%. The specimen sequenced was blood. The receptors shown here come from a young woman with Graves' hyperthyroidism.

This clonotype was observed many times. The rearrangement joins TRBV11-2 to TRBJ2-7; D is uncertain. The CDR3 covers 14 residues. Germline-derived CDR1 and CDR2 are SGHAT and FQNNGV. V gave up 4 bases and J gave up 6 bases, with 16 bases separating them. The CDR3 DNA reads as TGTGCCAGCAGCTCCTCGACCCTCCTCCTCGAGCAGTACTTC. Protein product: CASSSSTLLLEQYF.

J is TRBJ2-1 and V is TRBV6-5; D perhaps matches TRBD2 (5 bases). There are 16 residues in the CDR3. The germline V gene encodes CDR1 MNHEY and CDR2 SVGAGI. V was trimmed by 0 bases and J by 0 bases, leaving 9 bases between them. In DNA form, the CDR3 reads TGTGCCAGCAGTTACTCGACTACCGTCTCCTACAATGAGCAGTTCTTC. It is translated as CASSYSTTVSYNEQFF.

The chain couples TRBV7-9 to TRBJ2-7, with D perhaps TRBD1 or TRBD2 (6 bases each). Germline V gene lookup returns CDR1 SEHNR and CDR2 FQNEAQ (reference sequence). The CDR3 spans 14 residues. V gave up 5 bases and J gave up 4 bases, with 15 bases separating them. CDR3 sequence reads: CASSRGPYLYEQYF. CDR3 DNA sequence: TGTGCCAGCAGCCGGGGGCCCTATCTTTACGAGCAGTACTTC.

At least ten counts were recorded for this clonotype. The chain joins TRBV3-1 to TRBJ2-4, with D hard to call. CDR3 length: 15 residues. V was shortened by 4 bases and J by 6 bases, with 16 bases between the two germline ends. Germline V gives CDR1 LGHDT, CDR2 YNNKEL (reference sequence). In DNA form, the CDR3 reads TGTGCCAGCAGCCCCCCCCCCCTGGCTGGAAACATTCAGTACTTC. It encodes CASSPPPLAGNIQYF.

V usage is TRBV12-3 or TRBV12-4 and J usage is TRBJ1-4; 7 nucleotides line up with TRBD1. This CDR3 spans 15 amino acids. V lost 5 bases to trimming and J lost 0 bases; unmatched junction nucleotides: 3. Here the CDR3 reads CASSRDSTTNEKLFF. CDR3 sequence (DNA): TGTGCCAGCAGTCGGGACAGCACAACTAATGAAAAACTGTTTTTT.

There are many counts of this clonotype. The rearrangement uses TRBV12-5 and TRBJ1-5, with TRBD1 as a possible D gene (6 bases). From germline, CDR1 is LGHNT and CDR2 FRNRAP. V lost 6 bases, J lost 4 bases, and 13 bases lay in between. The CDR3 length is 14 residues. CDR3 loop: CASGPGQTNQPQHF. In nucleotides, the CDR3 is TGTGCTAGTGGCCCCGGACAGACTAATCAGCCCCAGCATTTT.

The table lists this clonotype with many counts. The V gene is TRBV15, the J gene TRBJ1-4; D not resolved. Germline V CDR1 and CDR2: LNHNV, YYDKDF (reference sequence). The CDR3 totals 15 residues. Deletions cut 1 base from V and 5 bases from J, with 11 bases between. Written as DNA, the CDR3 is TGTGCCACCAGCAGAGGGAGGCCGCCGAATGAAAAACTGTTTTTT. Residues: CATSRGRPPNEKLFF.

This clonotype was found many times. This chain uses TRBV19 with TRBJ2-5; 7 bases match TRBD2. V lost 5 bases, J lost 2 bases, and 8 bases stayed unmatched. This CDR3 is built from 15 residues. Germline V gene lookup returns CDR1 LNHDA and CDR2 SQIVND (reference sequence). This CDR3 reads CASSGSGYPQETQYF. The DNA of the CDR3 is TGTGCCAGTAGTGGTAGCGGGTACCCTCAAGAGACCCAGTACTTC.

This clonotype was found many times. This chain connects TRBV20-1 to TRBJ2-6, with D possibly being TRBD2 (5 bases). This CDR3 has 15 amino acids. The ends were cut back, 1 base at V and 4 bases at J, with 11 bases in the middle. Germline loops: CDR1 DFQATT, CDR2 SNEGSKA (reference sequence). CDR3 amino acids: CSARVSGSGANVLTF. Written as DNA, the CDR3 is TGCAGTGCTAGAGTTTCTGGGAGCGGGGCCAACGTCCTGACTTTC.

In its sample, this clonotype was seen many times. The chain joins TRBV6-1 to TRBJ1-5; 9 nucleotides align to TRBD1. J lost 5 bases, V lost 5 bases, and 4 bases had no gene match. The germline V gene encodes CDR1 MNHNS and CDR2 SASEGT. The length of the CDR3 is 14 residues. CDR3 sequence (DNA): TGTGCCAGCAGTTTTCGGACAGGGGATCAGCCCCAGCATTTT. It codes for CASSFRTGDQPQHF.

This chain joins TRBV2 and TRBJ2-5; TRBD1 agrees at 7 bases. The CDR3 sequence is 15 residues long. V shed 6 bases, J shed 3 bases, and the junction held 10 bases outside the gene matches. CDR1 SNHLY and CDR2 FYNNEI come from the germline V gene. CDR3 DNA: TGTGCCAGCAGAAAAAGACAGGGCGCCGAAGAGACCCAGTACTTC. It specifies CASRKRQGAEETQYF.

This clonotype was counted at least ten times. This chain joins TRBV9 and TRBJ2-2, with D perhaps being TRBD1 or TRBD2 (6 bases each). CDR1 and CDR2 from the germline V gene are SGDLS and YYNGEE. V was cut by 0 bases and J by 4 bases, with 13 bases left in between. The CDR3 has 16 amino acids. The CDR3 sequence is CASSVGRGAGTGELFF. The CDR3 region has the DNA TGTGCCAGCAGCGTAGGAAGGGGGGCGGGCACCGGGGAGCTGTTTTTT.

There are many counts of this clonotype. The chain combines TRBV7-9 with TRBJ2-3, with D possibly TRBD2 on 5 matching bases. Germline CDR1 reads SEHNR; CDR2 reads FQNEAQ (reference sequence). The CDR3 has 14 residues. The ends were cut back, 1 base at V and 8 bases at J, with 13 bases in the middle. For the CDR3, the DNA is TGTGCCAGCAGCTTAGGGCGAGGGTCGTTTACGCAGTATTTT. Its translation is CASSLGRGSFTQYF.

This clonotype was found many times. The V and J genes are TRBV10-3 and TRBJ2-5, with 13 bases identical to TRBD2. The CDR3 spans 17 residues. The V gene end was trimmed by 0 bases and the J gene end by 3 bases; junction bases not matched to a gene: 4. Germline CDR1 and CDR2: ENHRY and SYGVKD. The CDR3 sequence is CAISESRLAGGEETQYF. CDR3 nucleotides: TGTGCCATCAGTGAGTCCCGACTAGCGGGGGGTGAAGAGACCCAGTACTTC.

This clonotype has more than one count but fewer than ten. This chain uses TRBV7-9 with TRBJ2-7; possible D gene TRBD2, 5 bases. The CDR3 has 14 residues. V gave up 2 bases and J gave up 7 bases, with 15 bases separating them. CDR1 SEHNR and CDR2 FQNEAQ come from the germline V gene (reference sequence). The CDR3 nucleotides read TGTGCCAGCAGCTTAACGACTTCCCGGGGAGAGCAGTACTTC. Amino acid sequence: CASSLTTSRGEQYF.

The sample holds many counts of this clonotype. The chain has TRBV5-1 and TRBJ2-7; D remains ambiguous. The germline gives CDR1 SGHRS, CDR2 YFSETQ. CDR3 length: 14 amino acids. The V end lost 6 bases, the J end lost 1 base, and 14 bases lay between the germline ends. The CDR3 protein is CASTKVVGSYEQYF. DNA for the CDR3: TGCGCCAGCACAAAGGTCGTAGGATCCTACGAGCAGTACTTC.

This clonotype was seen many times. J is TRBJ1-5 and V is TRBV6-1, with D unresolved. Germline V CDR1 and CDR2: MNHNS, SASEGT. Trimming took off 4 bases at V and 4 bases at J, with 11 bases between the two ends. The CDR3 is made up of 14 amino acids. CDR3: CASSVHRVNQPQHF. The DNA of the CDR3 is TGTGCCAGCAGTGTACATCGGGTTAATCAGCCCCAGCATTTT.

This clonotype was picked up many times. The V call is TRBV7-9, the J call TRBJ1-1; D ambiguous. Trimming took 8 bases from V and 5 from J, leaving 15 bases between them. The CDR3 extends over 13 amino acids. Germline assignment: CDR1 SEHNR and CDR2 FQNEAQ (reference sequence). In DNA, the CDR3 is TGTGCCAGCGTGGGAGACGGGCGGACTGAAGCTTTCTTT. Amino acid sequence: CASVGDGRTEAFF.

CDR3 loop: CASSVESGRGEAFF. CDR3 DNA: TGTGCCAGCAGCGTAGAATCGGGCAGGGGGGAAGCTTTCTTT. The chain joins TRBV9 to TRBJ1-1; TRBD1 aligns across 7 bases. Germline-derived CDR1 and CDR2 are SGDLS and YYNGEE. Losses at the gene ends were 0 bases for V and 8 bases for J; bases not matched to a gene: 7. This CDR3 region has 14 residues.

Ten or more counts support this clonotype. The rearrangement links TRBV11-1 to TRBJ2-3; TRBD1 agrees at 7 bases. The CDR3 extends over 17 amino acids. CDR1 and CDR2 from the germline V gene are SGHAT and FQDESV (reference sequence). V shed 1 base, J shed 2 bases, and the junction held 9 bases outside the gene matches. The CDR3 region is CASSLGKGDSLTDTQYF. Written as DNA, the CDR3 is TGTGCCAGCAGCTTAGGAAAAGGGGACAGTCTCACAGATACGCAGTATTTT.

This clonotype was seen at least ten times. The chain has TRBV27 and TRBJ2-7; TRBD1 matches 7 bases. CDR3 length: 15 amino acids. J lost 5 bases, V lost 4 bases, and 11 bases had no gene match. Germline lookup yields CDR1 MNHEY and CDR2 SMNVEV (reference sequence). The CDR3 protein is CASSSIKGAGDEQYF. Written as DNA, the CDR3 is TGTGCCAGCAGTTCCATCAAGGGGGCGGGTGACGAGCAGTACTTC.

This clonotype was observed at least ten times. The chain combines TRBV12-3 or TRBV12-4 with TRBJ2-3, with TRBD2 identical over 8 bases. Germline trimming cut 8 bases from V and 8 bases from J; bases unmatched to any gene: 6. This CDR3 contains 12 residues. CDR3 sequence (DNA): TGTGCCAGCCTTAAGCGGGAGTCTACGCAGTATTTT. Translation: CASLKRESTQYF.